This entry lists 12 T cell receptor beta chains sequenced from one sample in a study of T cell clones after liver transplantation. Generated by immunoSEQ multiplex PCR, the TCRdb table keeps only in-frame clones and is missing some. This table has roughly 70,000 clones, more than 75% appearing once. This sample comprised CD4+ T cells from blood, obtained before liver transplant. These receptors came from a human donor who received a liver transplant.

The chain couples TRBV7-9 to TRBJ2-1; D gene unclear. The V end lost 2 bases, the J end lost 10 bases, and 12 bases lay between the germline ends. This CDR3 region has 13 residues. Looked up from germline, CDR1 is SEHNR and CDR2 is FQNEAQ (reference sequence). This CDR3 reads CASSLSGSREQFF. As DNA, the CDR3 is TGTGCCAGCAGCTTATCGGGTTCAAGGGAGCAGTTCTTC.

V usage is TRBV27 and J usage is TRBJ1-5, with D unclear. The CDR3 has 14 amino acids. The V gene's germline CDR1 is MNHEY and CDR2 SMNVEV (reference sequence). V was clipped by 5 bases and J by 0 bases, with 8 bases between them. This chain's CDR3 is CASSPRYSNQPQHF. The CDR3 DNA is TGTGCCAGCAGTCCACGGTATAGCAATCAGCCCCAGCATTTT.

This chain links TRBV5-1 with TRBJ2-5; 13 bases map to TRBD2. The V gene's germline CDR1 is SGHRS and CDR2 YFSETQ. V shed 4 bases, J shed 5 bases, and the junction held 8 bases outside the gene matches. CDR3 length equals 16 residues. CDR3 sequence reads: CASSRGLAGVGETQYF. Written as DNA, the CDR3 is TGCGCCAGCAGCAGAGGACTAGCGGGAGTGGGGGAGACCCAGTACTTC.

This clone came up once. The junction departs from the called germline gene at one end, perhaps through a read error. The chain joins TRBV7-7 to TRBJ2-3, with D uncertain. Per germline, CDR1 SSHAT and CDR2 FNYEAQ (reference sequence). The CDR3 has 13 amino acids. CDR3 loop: CASSSTPGDTQYF. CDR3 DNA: TGTGCTAGCAGCTCGACTCCGGGCGATACGCAGTATTTT.

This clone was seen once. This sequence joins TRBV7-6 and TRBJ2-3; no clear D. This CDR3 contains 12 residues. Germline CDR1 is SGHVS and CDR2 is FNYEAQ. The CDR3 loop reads CASRHPTDTQYF. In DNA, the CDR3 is TGTGCGAGCCGCCACCCCACAGATACGCAGTATTTT.

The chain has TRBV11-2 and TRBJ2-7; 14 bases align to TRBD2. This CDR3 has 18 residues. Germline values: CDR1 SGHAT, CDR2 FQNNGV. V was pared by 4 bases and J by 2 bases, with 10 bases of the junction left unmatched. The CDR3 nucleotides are TGTGCCAGCAGCTACAAAGGGACTAGCGGGAGTCATCCCTACGAGCAGTACTTC. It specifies CASSYKGTSGSHPYEQYF.

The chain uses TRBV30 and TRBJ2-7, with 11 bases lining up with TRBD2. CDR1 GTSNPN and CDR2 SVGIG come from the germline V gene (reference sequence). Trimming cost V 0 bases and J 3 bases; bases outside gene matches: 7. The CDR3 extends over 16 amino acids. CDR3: CAWSVGAGTSGYEQYF. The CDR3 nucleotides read TGTGCCTGGAGTGTGGGGGCCGGGACTAGCGGCTACGAGCAGTACTTC. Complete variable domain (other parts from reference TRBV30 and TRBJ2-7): SQTIHQWPATLVQPVGSPLSLECTVEGTSNPNLYWYRQAAGRGLQLLFYSVGIGQISSEVPQNLSASRPQDRQFILSSKKLLLSDSGFYLCAWSVGAGTSGYEQYFGPGTRLTVT.

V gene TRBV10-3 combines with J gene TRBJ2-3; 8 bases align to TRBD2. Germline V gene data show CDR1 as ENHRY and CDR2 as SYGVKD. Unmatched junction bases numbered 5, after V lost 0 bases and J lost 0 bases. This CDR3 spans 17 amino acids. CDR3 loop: CAISESSGTKSTDTQYF. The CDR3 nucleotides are TGTGCCATCAGTGAGTCTAGCGGGACTAAAAGCACAGATACGCAGTATTTT.

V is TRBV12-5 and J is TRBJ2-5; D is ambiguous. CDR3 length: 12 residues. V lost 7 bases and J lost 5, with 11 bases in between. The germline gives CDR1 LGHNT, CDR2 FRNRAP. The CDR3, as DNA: TGTGCTAGTGCCCTTACAAGTGAGACCCAGTACTTC. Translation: CASALTSETQYF.

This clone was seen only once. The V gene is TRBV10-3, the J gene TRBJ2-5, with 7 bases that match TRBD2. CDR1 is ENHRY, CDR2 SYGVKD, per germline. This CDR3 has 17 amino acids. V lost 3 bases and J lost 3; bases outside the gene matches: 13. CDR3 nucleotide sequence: TGTGCCATCAGTGAAGCCGCTCTCGCTAGCGGAAAAGAGACCCAGTACTTC. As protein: CAISEAALASGKETQYF.

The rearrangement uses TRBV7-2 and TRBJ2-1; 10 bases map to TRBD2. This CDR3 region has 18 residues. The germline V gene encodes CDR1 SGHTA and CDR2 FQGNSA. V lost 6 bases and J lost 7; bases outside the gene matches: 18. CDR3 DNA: TGTGCCAGCAGTCAGGCCCCGGAGAGCGGGAGGGCCGAGAATGAGCAGTTCTTC. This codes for CASSQAPESGRAENEQFF.

CDR3 loop: CASSFGQGGSNEQFF. CDR3 sequence (DNA): TGTGCCAGCAGCTTTGGACAGGGGGGATCCAATGAGCAGTTCTTC. The chain carries TRBV11-2 and TRBJ2-1, with TRBD1 identical over 10 bases. V lost 3 bases to trimming and J lost 6 bases; unmatched junction nucleotides: 5. Germline CDR1 reads SGHAT; CDR2 reads FQNNGV. This CDR3 has 15 amino acids.